This entry describes one T cell receptor beta chain. A quantity of about 0.5 to 1 ug RNA underwent reverse transcription using random hexamers. An immunoSEQ multiplex PCR generated amplified TCR beta CDR3 products spanning 54 Vbeta and 13 Jbeta. From the immunoSEQ multiplex PCR reads, TCRdb called clonotypes with MiXCR, one entry per CDR3 protein. The sample comprises about 19,000 distinct CDR3 sequences, around 96% of which are singletons, and roughly 0.2% rests with the top ten. The sample originates from a study of CD8 T cells in Susac syndrome. In germline, CDR1 is MDHEN, CDR2 SYDVKM. This CDR3 region has 14 residues. Unmatched junction bases numbered 11, after V lost 10 bases and J lost 3 bases.

The material sequenced was CD8+ T cells from PBMCs. This clonotype was sampled from a human donor in good health. The chain couples TRBV28 to TRBJ2-5; 7 positions match TRBD2. This chain's CDR3 is CATFSGTIEETQYF. CDR3 nucleotide sequence: TGTGCCACATTTTCAGGGACTATCGAAGAGACCCAGTACTTC. Based on the CDR3 plus reference TRBV28 and TRBJ2-5, the full variable domain is DVKVTQSSRYLVKRTGEKVFLECVQDMDHENMFWYRQDPGLGLRLIYFSYDVKMKEKGDIPEGYSVSREKKERFSLILESASTNQTSMYLCATFSGTIEETQYFGPGTRLLVL.